The present entry profiles one T cell receptor beta chain with its context. The target antigen is unknown. These data come from a study of blood T cells in healthy people across ages. Whole-study context: About one barcoded beta molecule per two T cells came from capture by template switching. Findings of the study overall: Since the PBMCs were unsorted, naive and antigen-experienced cells could not be conclusively compared.

Each donor gave about 9.3 milliliters of peripheral blood. The second PCR ran roughly 6 to 12 cycles with a sample-barcoded 5' primer and J-beta primers. TCRdb re-called the 5' RACE reads with MiXCR, one entry per CDR3 protein. This table has some 790,000 distinct CDR3 sequences, less than 35% appearing once. The length of the CDR3 is 15 residues. Trimming removed 6 bases from V and 2 bases from J; junction bases left unmatched: 9. The germline V gene encodes CDR1 DFQATT and CDR2 SNEGSKA (reference sequence). This TCR came from an elderly woman in good health. This rearrangement joins TRBV20-1 to TRBJ2-1, with 8 bases identical to TRBD2. Sequenced input: blood. DNA for the CDR3: TGCAGTGCCCCGGAGCTAGCGGGCACCTACAATGAGCAGTTCTTC. Its protein is CSAPELAGTYNEQFF.